This T cell receptor beta chain was retrieved from a study of PD-L1 blockade in urothelial cancer. This table comes from immunoSEQ multiplex PCR, and its TCRdb copy is limited to in-frame clones, with some not included. The sample shows around 82,000 clones, over 80% of them seen only once. Time point denoted: pretreatment peripheral blood. After removal of 6 bases from V and 0 bases from J, the junction contained 13 bases not matched to a gene. The CDR3 extends over 19 amino acids. In germline, CDR1 is SNHLY, CDR2 FYNNEI. The sequence was obtained from a man between 60 and 75 years old with urothelial cancer. The sequences come from PBMCs, collected around atezolizumab (anti-PD-L1) treatment. The chain links TRBV2 to TRBJ2-4, with 11 bases fitting TRBD2. CDR3 loop: CASSITSGGFTVAKNIQYF. CDR3 bases: TGTGCCAGCAGCATTACTAGCGGGGGTTTCACTGTAGCCAAAAACATTCAGTACTTC.